These T cell receptor beta chains were read from a single sample in a study of blood T cell repertoires in COVID-19. Libraries were prepared by immunoSEQ multiplex PCR; TCRdb keeps only in-frame clonotypes and omits some of them. This table has more than 200,000 clones, 86% appearing once. Sequencing was done on a sample of PBMCs or T cells enriched from blood (not recorded which). These receptors came from a man aged 40-49 years who had recovered from COVID-19. The CDR3 runs from the conserved cysteine through the conserved F or W. Fields, in order: D gene, J gene, clone size, V gene, CDR3 DNA, CDR3 protein. D genes are given only for firm matches. Where a row states a size, it is once, few, many or the class of an expanded clone; other rows omit it.

TRBD2 TRBJ2-1 NA TRBV30 TGTGCCTGGGGACTAGCGTTAGTTGAGCAGTTCTTC CAWGLALVEQFF
TRBD1 TRBJ1-1 NA TRBV2 TGTGCCAGCAGTACGACAGGGCCCACTGAAGCTTTCTTT CASSTTGPTEAFF
NA TRBJ2-3 NA TRBV4-2 TGTGCCAGCAGCCGGGAGGAAAACGCAGATACGCAGTATTTT CASSREENADTQYF
NA TRBJ1-2 NA TRBV29-1 TGCAGCGTTGGACAGCTGGGTGGCTACACCTTC CSVGQLGGYTF
NA TRBJ2-4 NA TRBV5-1 TGCGCCAGCAGCTATCGGGAGATGGCCAAAAACATTCAGTACTTC CASSYREMAKNIQYF
TRBD1 TRBJ1-6 NA TRBV3-1/TRBV3-2 TGTGCCAGCAGCCGGCTCCGGGAGGGGGCTGATTCACCCCTCCACTTT CASSRLREGADSPLHF
TRBD2 TRBJ2-1 NA TRBV30 TGTGCCTGGGCGCTGACTAGCGGTCCCTACAATGAGCAGTTCTTC CAWALTSGPYNEQFF
NA TRBJ2-2 NA TRBV5-4 TGTGCCAGCAGGTTGGACCCGCGGGATAACGGGGAGCTGTTTTTT CASRLDPRDNGELFF
NA TRBJ2-5 NA TRBV25-1 TGTGCCAGCAGTGAAATCGGGAGTTCTAGGGAGACCCAGTACTTC CASSEIGSSRETQYF
NA TRBJ1-2 NA TRBV9 TGTGCCAGCAGCGTCGGCGGGATCGGCTATGGCTACACCTTC CASSVGGIGYGYTF
NA TRBJ1-1 NA TRBV3-1/TRBV3-2 TGTGCCAGCAGCCAAGCTGACACTGAAGCTTTCTTT CASSQADTEAFF
NA TRBJ1-3 few TRBV4-1 TGCGCCAGCAGCCAAGATGTCCGTAGCTCTGGAAACACCATATATTTT CASSQDVRSSGNTIYF
NA TRBJ1-5 once TRBV3-1/TRBV3-2 TGTGCCAGCAGCAGAACTACCCCAGGGGACCTTTGGGGCCTAAGGCCCCAGCATTTT CASSRTTPGDLWGLRPQHF
TRBD1 TRBJ2-1 NA TRBV12-3/TRBV12-4 TGTGCCAGCAGTTCCGGGACAGGGCGGGAGCAGTTCTTC CASSSGTGREQFF
NA TRBJ1-4 once TRBV12-3/TRBV12-4 TGTGCCAGCAGAACGGGGGAAAAACTGTTTTTT CASRTGEKLFF
TRBD2 TRBJ2-2 NA TRBV19 TGTGCCAGTAGTTCCGGGAGTAGGAGACTAGCGGGCGTCACCGGGGAGCTGTTTTTT CASSSGSRRLAGVTGELFF
NA TRBJ1-5 NA TRBV12-3/TRBV12-4 TGTGCCAGCACCAAGACAGGACAGCCCCAGCATTTT CASTKTGQPQHF
TRBD2 TRBJ2-3 NA TRBV6-5 TGTGCCAGCGAGTGGGGGGGTAGCACAGATACGCAGTATTTT CASEWGGSTDTQYF
TRBD1 TRBJ2-3 NA TRBV7-9 TGTGCCAGCAGCTCCAGGGGGCCAGATACGCAGTATTTT CASSSRGPDTQYF
TRBD1 TRBJ1-5 NA TRBV7-8 TGTGCCAGCAGCTTACGCCCCGACAGGGGAGATGGCAATCAGCCCCAGCATTTT CASSLRPDRGDGNQPQHF
TRBD2 TRBJ2-7 NA TRBV5-1 TGCGCCAGCAGCTCGGGACTAGCGGGAGGATCCTACGAGCAGTACTTC CASSSGLAGGSYEQYF
NA TRBJ2-7 NA TRBV12-3/TRBV12-4 TGTGCCAGCAGTCAGTGGACAAACTACGAGCAGTACTTC CASSQWTNYEQYF
NA TRBJ2-6 once TRBV2 TGTGCCAGCAGTGAAGGGGGCTACGGGGCCAACGTCCTGACTTTC CASSEGGYGANVLTF
NA TRBJ2-3 NA TRBV3-1/TRBV3-2 TGTGCCAGCACCCTAGCCTCGGGGGCGCAGTATTTT CASTLASGAQYF
NA TRBJ2-7 once TRBV19 TGTGCCAGTAGTCCCTCGACTTGGTCCTACGAGCAGTACTTC CASSPSTWSYEQYF
NA TRBJ2-7 NA TRBV5-1 TGCGCCAGCAGCTTGGGACAGGCCAACTACGAGCAGTACTTC CASSLGQANYEQYF
NA TRBJ2-1 NA TRBV18 TGTGCCAGCTCACCAGGGATCCTAGCCCACAATGAGCAGTTCTTC CASSPGILAHNEQFF
NA TRBJ1-1 NA TRBV7-9 TGTGCCAGCACCAGGGTCGGGGAGGGTACTGAAGCTTTCTTT CASTRVGEGTEAFF
NA TRBJ1-2 NA TRBV19 TGTGCCAGTAGAAATACGGACAGAATTTATGGCTACACCTTC CASRNTDRIYGYTF
NA TRBJ2-2 NA TRBV6-2/TRBV6-3 TGTGCCAGCAGTTACAATCCTGGGGAGCTGTTTTTT CASSYNPGELFF
NA TRBJ1-1 NA TRBV7-2 TGTGCCAGCAGGGGGGCGGGCAACACTGAAGCTTTCTTT CASRGAGNTEAFF
NA TRBJ2-3 NA TRBV5-1 TGCGCCAGCAGCTTTCAGGGTCCCAGCACAGATACGCAGTATTTT CASSFQGPSTDTQYF
TRBD2 TRBJ2-3 NA TRBV11-1 TGTGCCAGCAGCTTAGCGCTAGCGGGGGGGCCTTGGGATACGCAGTATTTT CASSLALAGGPWDTQYF
NA TRBJ1-5 NA TRBV30 TGTGCCTGGAGTGGTTATTACTCTCAGCCCCAGCATTTT CAWSGYYSQPQHF
TRBD2 TRBJ2-1 NA TRBV5-4 TGTGCCAGCAGTATAGGTAGCGGCTATCTAGCGGGCTCCTACAATGAGCAGTTCTTC CASSIGSGYLAGSYNEQFF
NA TRBJ2-7 NA TRBV7-2 TGTGCCAGCAGCTTGGTTCCGGAGGGCGAGCAGTACTTC CASSLVPEGEQYF
TRBD1 TRBJ1-2 NA TRBV5-6 TGTGCCAGCACCTTGACAGGGGTCTATGGCTACACCTTC CASTLTGVYGYTF
NA TRBJ1-6 NA TRBV11-2 TGTGCCAGCAGCTTCGGTCCGATCTCGGATTCACCCCTCCACTTT CASSFGPISDSPLHF
NA TRBJ1-5 NA TRBV6-2/TRBV6-3 TGTGCCAGCAGTTACTGGGGGCGGGGGAGCAATCAGCCCCAGCATTTT CASSYWGRGSNQPQHF
TRBD1 TRBJ1-1 NA TRBV3-1/TRBV3-2 TGTGCCAGCAGCCCTAGGGACAGAAACACTGAAGCTTTCTTT CASSPRDRNTEAFF
NA TRBJ2-7 NA TRBV14 TGTGCCAGCAGCCCAGGGATCGCCTACGAGCAGTACTTC CASSPGIAYEQYF
NA TRBJ1-6 NA TRBV6-2/TRBV6-3 TGTGCCAGCAGTCGGACAGTTTCACCCCTCCACTTT CASSRTVSPLHF
TRBD1 TRBJ2-7 once TRBV7-6 TGTGCCAGCAGCAAAGACAGGGACTACGAGCAGTACTTC CASSKDRDYEQYF
NA TRBJ2-6 few TRBV5-4 TGTGCCAGCAGCCAGGACACCTCCTACGGGGCCAACGTCCTGACTTTC CASSQDTSYGANVLTF
NA TRBJ2-3 NA TRBV2 TGTGCCAGCACCTGGGGTGATCTCGGGGGTACGCAGTATTTT CASTWGDLGGTQYF